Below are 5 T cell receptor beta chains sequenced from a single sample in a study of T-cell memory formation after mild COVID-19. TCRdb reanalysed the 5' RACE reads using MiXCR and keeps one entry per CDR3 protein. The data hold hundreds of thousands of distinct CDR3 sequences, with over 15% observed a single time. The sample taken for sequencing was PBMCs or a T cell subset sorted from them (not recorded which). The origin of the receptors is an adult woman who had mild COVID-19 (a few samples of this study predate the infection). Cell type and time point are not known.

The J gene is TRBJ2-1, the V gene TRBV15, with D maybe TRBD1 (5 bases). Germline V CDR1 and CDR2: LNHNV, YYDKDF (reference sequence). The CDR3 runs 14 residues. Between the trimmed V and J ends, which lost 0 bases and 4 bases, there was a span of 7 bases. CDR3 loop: CATSRDAGYNEQFF. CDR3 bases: TGTGCCACCAGCAGAGACGCAGGGTACAATGAGCAGTTCTTC.

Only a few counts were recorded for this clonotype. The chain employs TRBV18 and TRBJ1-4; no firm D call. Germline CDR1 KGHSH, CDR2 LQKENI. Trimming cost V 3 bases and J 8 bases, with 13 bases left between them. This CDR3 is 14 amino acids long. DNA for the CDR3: TGTGCCAGCTCACCGGAGAGGAACGGGGAAAAACTGTTTTTT. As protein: CASSPERNGEKLFF.

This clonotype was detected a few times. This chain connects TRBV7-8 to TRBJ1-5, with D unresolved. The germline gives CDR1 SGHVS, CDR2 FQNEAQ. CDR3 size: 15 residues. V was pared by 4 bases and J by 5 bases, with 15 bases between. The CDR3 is CASSSADHPYQPQHF. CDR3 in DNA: TGTGCCAGCAGCTCGGCGGACCACCCTTATCAGCCCCAGCATTTT.

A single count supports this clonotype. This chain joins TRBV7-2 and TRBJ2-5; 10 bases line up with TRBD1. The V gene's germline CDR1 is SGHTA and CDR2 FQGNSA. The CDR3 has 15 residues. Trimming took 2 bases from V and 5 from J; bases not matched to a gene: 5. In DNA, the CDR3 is TGTGCCAGCAGCTTATTCGGGACAGGGGAGGAGACCCAGTACTTC. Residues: CASSLFGTGEETQYF.

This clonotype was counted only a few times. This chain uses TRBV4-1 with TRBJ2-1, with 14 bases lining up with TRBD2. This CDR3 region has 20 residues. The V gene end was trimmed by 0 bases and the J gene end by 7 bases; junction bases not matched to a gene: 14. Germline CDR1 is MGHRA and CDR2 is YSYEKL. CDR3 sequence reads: CASSQERTSGGTFGENEQFF. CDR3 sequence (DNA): TGCGCCAGCAGCCAAGAGAGGACTAGCGGGGGGACCTTCGGCGAGAATGAGCAGTTCTTC.